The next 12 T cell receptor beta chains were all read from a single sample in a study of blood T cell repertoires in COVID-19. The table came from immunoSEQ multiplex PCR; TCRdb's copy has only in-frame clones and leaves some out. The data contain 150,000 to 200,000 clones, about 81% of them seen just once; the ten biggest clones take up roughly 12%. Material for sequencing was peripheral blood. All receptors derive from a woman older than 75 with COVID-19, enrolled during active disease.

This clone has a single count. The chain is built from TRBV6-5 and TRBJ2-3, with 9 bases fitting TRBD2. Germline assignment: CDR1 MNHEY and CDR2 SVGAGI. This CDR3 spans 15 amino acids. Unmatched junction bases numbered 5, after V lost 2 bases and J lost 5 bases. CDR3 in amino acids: CASSYRLAGRDTQYF. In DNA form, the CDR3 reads TGTGCCAGCAGTTACCGGCTAGCGGGGCGAGATACGCAGTATTTT.

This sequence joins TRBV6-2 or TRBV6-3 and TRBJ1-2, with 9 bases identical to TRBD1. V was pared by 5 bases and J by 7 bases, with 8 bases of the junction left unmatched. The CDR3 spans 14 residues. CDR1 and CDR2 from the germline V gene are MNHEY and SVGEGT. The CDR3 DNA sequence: TGTGCCAGCAGTGATCCGGGACAGGGTCGTGGCTACACCTTC. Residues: CASSDPGQGRGYTF.

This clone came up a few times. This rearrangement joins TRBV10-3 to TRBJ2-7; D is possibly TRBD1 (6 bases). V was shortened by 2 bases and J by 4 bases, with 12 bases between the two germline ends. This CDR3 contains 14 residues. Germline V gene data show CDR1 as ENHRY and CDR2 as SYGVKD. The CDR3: CAISEGGYRYEQYF. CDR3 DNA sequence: TGTGCCATCAGTGAGGGGGGCTATCGATACGAGCAGTACTTC.

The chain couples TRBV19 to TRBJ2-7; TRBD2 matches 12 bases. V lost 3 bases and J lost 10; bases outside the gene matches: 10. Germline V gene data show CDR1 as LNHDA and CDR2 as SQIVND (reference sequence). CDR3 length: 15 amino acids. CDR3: CASSMPRLAGEEQYF. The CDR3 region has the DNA TGTGCCAGTAGTATGCCCCGACTAGCGGGAGAAGAACAGTACTTC.

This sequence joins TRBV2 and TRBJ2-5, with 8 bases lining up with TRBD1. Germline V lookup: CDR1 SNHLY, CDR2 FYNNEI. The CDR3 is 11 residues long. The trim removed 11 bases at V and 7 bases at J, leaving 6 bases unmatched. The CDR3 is CACDRGGTQYF. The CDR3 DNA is TGTGCCTGCGACAGGGGTGGGACCCAGTACTTC.

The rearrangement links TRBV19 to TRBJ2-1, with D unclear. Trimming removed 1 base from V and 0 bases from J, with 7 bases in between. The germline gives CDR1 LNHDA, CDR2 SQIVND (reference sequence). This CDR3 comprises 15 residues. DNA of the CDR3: TGTGCCAGTAGTATAGGTAGGAGCTCCTACAATGAGCAGTTCTTC. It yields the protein CASSIGRSSYNEQFF.

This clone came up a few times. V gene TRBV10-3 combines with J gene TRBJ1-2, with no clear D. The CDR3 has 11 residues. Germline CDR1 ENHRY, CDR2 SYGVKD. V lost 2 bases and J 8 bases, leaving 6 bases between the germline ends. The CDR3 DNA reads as TGTGCCATCAGTGAGGCGGGGGGCTACACCTTC. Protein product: CAISEAGGYTF.

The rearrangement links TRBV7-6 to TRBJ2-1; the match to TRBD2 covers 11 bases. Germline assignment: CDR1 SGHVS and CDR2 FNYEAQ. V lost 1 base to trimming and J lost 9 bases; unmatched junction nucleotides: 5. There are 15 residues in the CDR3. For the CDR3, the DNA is TGTGCCAGCAGCTTAGGTAGCGGGGGGGCCCCTGAGCAGTTCTTC. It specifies CASSLGSGGAPEQFF.

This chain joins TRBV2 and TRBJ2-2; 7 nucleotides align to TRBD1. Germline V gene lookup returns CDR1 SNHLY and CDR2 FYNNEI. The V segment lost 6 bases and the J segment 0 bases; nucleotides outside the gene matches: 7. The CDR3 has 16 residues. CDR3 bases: TGTGCCAGCAGCTCACAGGGGTATTCGAACACCGGGGAGCTGTTTTTT. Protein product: CASSSQGYSNTGELFF.

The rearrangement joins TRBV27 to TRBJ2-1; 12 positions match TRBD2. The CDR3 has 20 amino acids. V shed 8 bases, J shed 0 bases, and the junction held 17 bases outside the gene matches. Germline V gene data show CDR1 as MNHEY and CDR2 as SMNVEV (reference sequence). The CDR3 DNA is TGTGCCAGCGCGAAGACTCTGACTAGCGGGGGCCCGAGCTCCTACAATGAGCAGTTCTTC. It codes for CASAKTLTSGGPSSYNEQFF.

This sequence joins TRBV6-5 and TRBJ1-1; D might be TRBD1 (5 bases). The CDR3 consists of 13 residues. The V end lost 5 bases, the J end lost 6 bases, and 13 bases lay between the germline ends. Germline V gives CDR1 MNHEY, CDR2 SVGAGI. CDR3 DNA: TGTGCCAGCAGTAACCTAGGCAGGGCTGAAGCTTTCTTT. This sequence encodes CASSNLGRAEAFF.

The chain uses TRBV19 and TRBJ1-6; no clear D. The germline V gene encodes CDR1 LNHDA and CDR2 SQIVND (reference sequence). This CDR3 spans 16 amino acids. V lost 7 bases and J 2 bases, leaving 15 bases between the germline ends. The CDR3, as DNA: TGTGCCAGTACCCTGGATCGGGAGCCCTATAATTCACCCCTCCACTTT. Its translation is CASTLDREPYNSPLHF.